Listed below are T cell receptor beta chains from one sample, sequenced in a study of OX40 agonist ivuxolimab in advanced cancers. Data came from immunoSEQ multiplex PCR; TCRdb stores just in-frame clones and leaves some out. The sample lists more than 95,000 clones, roughly 90% occurring once. The material sequenced was CD4+ or CD8+ T cells sorted from blood, taken in a trial of the OX40 agonist ivuxolimab. These receptors were collected from an adult with an advanced solid tumor such as melanoma, head and neck, liver or kidney cancer. Both conserved end residues are part of each CDR3. Only part of the rows carry a size: once, few, many, or a class if the clone is expanded.

>TRBV18|TRBJ1-1|NA
CASSPYRGVSEAFF
>TRBV6-4|TRBJ1-5|NA
CASSSGQDRNQPQHF
>TRBV19|TRBJ1-3|once
CASSMYRLLSSGNTIYF
>TRBV27|TRBJ2-1|NA
CASSLFTSGVSYNEQFF
>TRBV6-5|TRBJ1-1|NA
CASSYSSGASEAFF
>TRBV7-3|TRBJ1-2|once
CASSLDADYGYTF
>TRBV5-1|TRBJ2-1|NA
CASSQGLAGGNNEQFF
>TRBV28|TRBJ1-4|NA
CASRLRRPNEKLFF
>TRBV4-3|TRBJ2-7|NA
CASSLQREGHNEQYF
>TRBV2|TRBJ2-1|NA
CATRLDFNYNEQFF
>TRBV30|TRBJ1-1|NA
CAWFSAGRWNTEAFF
>TRBV29-1|TRBJ1-1|NA
CSVAGTGTEAFF
>TRBV28|NA|NA
CASSLYGRGHEQYF
>TRBV5-4|TRBJ2-3|NA
CASSLKWREGRDTQYF
>TRBV28|TRBJ2-7|NA
CASSLLGTGASYEQYF
>TRBV28|TRBJ2-3|NA
CASSLGGSGTDTQYF
>TRBV18|NA|NA
CASSPTLGGPYEQYF
>TRBV11-2|TRBJ2-7|NA
CASSSQQGAYEQYF
>TRBV7-9|TRBJ2-7|once
CASSLGDTPPYEQYF
>TRBV28|TRBJ1-4|NA
CASREARLYEKLFF
>TRBV6-5|TRBJ1-2|NA
CASSPPTGDYTF
>TRBV27|TRBJ1-6|NA
CASSPRTGGNSPLHF
>TRBV28|TRBJ1-3|NA
CASNTGGGFGNTIYF
>TRBV7-9|TRBJ1-1|NA
CASSSYRGPNTEAFF
>TRBV30|TRBJ1-3|NA
CAWSRQGEVYTIYF
>TRBV7-9|TRBJ1-2|NA
CASSLPGAYFYGYTF
>TRBV6-5|TRBJ2-1|NA
CASSLGVLGEQFF
>TRBV7-3|TRBJ2-3|NA
CASSPRVGGSADTQYF
>TRBV2|TRBJ1-2|NA
CASRPPQVNYGYTF
>TRBV28|TRBJ1-1|NA
CASSLWSGVKNTEAFF
>TRBV6-5|TRBJ2-7|NA
CASSYSTGNYEQYF